This TCR beta chain was documented in a study of shared clonotypes between healthy human individuals. Study conclusions and caveats: Generation probability values for non-shared clonotypes were lower than those for clonotypes shared by all four donors.

In the original analysis: Filtering differed because ImmunoSEQ produced junction-only sequences that carried no quality scores. TCRdb's copy holds only in-frame clones and misses some; the assay was immunoSEQ multiplex PCR. V, J and clone size derive from that table, while D and trimming were established from the DNA sequence. The data show over 2 million clones, about 95% seen once. Selected positively for CCR7 and CD45RO-negative, naive CD8 cells excluded terminally differentiated effector memory CD45RA+ cells. This clone has a single count. As yet, its antigen is unknown. Sequencing was done on a sample of naive CD8+ T cells sorted from blood. This TCR came from a man aged 18 to 30 in good health.

The CDR3 bases are TGTGCCATCAGTGAGTCGGACGGGTCTAGCAATCAGCCCCAGCATTTT. It specifies CAISESDGSSNQPQHF. The chain couples TRBV10-3 to TRBJ1-5; the D is unclear. Germline CDR1 and CDR2: ENHRY and SYGVKD. Trimming shortened V by 0 bases and J by 0 bases, and 9 bases separated the two germline ends. The CDR3 has 16 residues.